This TCR beta chain was identified during a study of response to subunit inactivated influenza vaccine. This clonotype was observed many times. TCRdb called the RT-PCR reads again in MiXCR, with one record for every CDR3 protein. The sample includes hundreds of thousands of distinct CDR3 sequences, about 10% of them seen just once. V shed 9 bases, J shed 6 bases, and the junction held 8 bases outside the gene matches. Germline V lookup: CDR1 SGHAT, CDR2 FQNNGV. CDR3 length equals 14 residues. The sample in question was PBMCs from blood, obtained on the day of vaccination. This clonotype originated in a man over 45 who received an inactivated influenza vaccine. This chain uses TRBV11-2 with TRBJ2-1; 10 bases map to TRBD2. CDR3 nucleotide sequence: TGTGCCAGTAGAGCGGGAGGGCCGGGCAATGAGCAGTTCTTC. It encodes CASRAGGPGNEQFF.